Listed here are 28 T cell receptor beta chains from one sample, sequenced in a study of shared clonotypes between healthy human individuals. TCRdb keeps only in-frame clones here, not all; method: immunoSEQ multiplex PCR. The table records around 690,000 clones, about nine tenths of them present only once. The specimen sequenced was memory CD8+ T cells from PBMCs. The subset was: CD45RO+ cells pooled with CCR7-negative TemRA cells. These receptors were obtained from a man aged 18 to 29 in good health. Some clones in this sample may be carry-over from other donors' samples.

The CDR3 bases are TGTGCCAGCAGCCCCTCCGGGACTAGCGGGACCTTAAAGCAGTTCTTC. Its translation is CASSPSGTSGTLKQFF. V is TRBV9 and J is TRBJ2-1; 13 bases are shared with TRBD2. Germline V gene data show CDR1 as SGDLS and CDR2 as YYNGEE. V lost 4 bases to trimming and J lost 11 bases; unmatched junction nucleotides: 12. The length of the CDR3 is 16 residues.

This clone was counted a single time. The gene calls are TRBV7-9 and TRBJ2-7, with D unclear. V was shortened by 1 base and J by 6 bases, with 13 bases between the two germline ends. Germline V gene sequence: CDR1 SEHNR, CDR2 FQNEAQ (reference sequence). The CDR3 runs to 14 residues. CDR3 loop: CASSLGPRLGEQYF. The CDR3 nucleotides are TGTGCCAGCAGCTTAGGACCCCGCCTAGGCGAGCAGTACTTC.

The J gene is TRBJ1-3, the V gene TRBV27; D is undetermined. V shed 4 bases and J shed 0 bases, with 10 bases lying between them. The CDR3 spans 15 residues. The germline CDR1 and CDR2 sequences are MNHEY and SMNVEV (reference sequence). CDR3 nucleotide sequence: TGTGCCAGCAGTTCCCGGATCGGCTCTGGAAACACCATATATTTT. Protein: CASSSRIGSGNTIYF.

DNA of the CDR3: TGTGCCAGCAGTTTTGCAAGCTCCTACGAGCAGTACTTC. Translating gives CASSFASSYEQYF. The V gene is TRBV27, the J gene TRBJ2-7, with D unresolved. The CDR3 contains 13 residues. The V gene's germline CDR1 is MNHEY and CDR2 SMNVEV (reference sequence). Trimming removed 3 bases at V and 0 bases at J, with 6 bases between.

The chain employs TRBV27 and TRBJ2-1; maybe TRBD1 (5 bases). Trimming cost V 6 bases and J 3 bases, with 12 bases left between them. Germline loops: CDR1 MNHEY, CDR2 SMNVEV (reference sequence). The CDR3 runs 14 residues. The CDR3 DNA is TGTGCCAGCAGGGGTTGGGGCAGCTACAATGAGCAGTTCTTC. Protein: CASRGWGSYNEQFF.

This rearrangement joins TRBV7-9 to TRBJ2-2; TRBD2 matches at 10 bases. Germline values: CDR1 SEHNR, CDR2 FQNEAQ (reference sequence). The ends lost 3 bases at V and 2 bases at J; junction bases unmatched: 6. The CDR3 is 17 residues long. Written as DNA, the CDR3 is TGTGCCAGCAGCTTTAGCGGGGGGACCCATAACACCGGGGAGCTGTTTTTT. Translating it yields CASSFSGGTHNTGELFF.

A word on this clone: The same CDR3 arises from other DNA sequences in this sample as well. This sequence joins TRBV11-2 and TRBJ2-1, with 10 bases lining up with TRBD2. J gave up 4 bases and V 1 base, and 1 base lay outside the gene matches. This CDR3 spans 15 amino acids. Germline V gene lookup returns CDR1 SGHAT and CDR2 FQNNGV. CDR3 sequence: CASSLGTSGYNEQFF. The CDR3 nucleotides are TGTGCCAGCAGCTTAGGGACTAGCGGTTACAATGAGCAGTTCTTC.

V and J are TRBV5-8 and TRBJ2-4; either TRBD1 or TRBD2 may supply D (5 bases each). This CDR3 has 16 residues. V lost 3 bases and J 0 bases, leaving 13 bases between the germline ends. Germline V lookup: CDR1 SGHTS, CDR2 YDEGEE. CDR3 sequence: CASSSRPGTAKNIQYF. The CDR3, as DNA: TGTGCCAGCAGCTCCCGTCCCGGGACAGCCAAAAACATTCAGTACTTC. The full variable domain, its missing parts supplied by reference TRBV5-8 and TRBJ2-4, is EAGVTQSPTHLIKTRGQQATLRCSPISGHTSVYWYQQALGLGLQFLLWYDEGEERNRGNFPPRFSGRQFPNYSSELNVNALELEDSALYLCASSSRPGTAKNIQYFGAGTRLSVL.

The chain uses TRBV29-1 and TRBJ2-7; D is uncertain. This CDR3 comprises 13 residues. The germline V and J ends were trimmed by 6 bases and 0 bases, with 12 bases remaining between them. CDR1 and CDR2 from the germline V gene are SQVTM and ANQGSEA. CDR3 sequence (DNA): TGCAGCGTGGTTCTTACAGCCTCCTACGAGCAGTACTTC. This codes for CSVVLTASYEQYF.

V usage is TRBV7-9 and J usage is TRBJ2-7; D is unclear. CDR1 SEHNR and CDR2 FQNEAQ come from the germline V gene (reference sequence). CDR3 length: 14 amino acids. V lost 3 bases and J lost 0, with 9 bases in between. CDR3 DNA sequence: TGTGCCAGCAGCTTCGGAGACCTCTCCTACGAGCAGTACTTC. Translation: CASSFGDLSYEQYF.

This rearrangement joins TRBV7-2 to TRBJ1-1; 12 bases are a match to TRBD1. CDR3 length equals 18 residues. The germline CDR1 and CDR2 sequences are SGHTA and FQGNSA. The ends lost 5 bases at V and 1 base at J; junction bases unmatched: 11. In DNA, the CDR3 is TGTGCCAGCAGCCTTCTAGGGACAGGGGGCCGGGGGAACACTGAAGCTTTCTTT. Protein product: CASSLLGTGGRGNTEAFF.

The rearrangement links TRBV27 to TRBJ2-5, with a weak D call TRBD2 (7 bases). The CDR3 sequence is 15 residues long. The V end was cut by 0 bases, the J end by 7 bases, with 15 bases between. CDR1 MNHEY and CDR2 SMNVEV come from the germline V gene (reference sequence). CDR3 sequence (DNA): TGTGCCAGCAGTTTATCTGCTAGCGGAGGGGGGACCCAGTACTTC. Translated, it gives CASSLSASGGGTQYF.

The chain uses TRBV9 and TRBJ1-2; 9 positions agree with TRBD1. CDR3 length equals 14 residues. V was pared by 3 bases and J by 11 bases, with 11 bases of the junction left unmatched. Per the germline V gene, CDR1 is SGDLS and CDR2 is YYNGEE. CDR3 region: CASSALAGDREYTF. The CDR3, as DNA: TGTGCCAGCAGCGCCCTAGCCGGGGACAGGGAGTACACCTTC.

The CDR3 nucleotides read TGTGCCAGCAGGACAGCCCCGACAGAAAACACTGAAGCTTTCTTT. Its protein is CASRTAPTENTEAFF. The chain combines TRBV6-5 with TRBJ1-1, with D maybe TRBD1 (5 bases). The germline gives CDR1 MNHEY, CDR2 SVGAGI. V dropped 6 bases and J dropped 2 bases, with 16 bases sitting between them. The length of the CDR3 is 15 residues.

The genes are TRBV28 and TRBJ1-1, with unresolved D. The CDR3 consists of 15 residues. CDR1 and CDR2 (germline): MDHEN, SYDVKM. Trimming stripped 7 bases from V and 1 base from J, with 16 bases between. CDR3 in amino acids: CASTPWRYTNTEAFF. The CDR3 bases are TGTGCCAGCACTCCCTGGCGGTATACGAACACTGAAGCTTTCTTT.

The chain joins TRBV19 to TRBJ1-2; maybe TRBD1 (6 bases). From germline, CDR1 is LNHDA and CDR2 SQIVND (reference sequence). V lost 3 bases and J lost 8, with 19 bases in between. CDR3 size: 15 residues. The DNA of the CDR3 is TGTGCCAGTAGTATGGGGGCCGGGGATCTGCGAGGCTACACCTTC. Residues: CASSMGAGDLRGYTF.

The CDR3 sequence: CAWSVREGTSGNREQFF. CDR3 in DNA: TGTGCCTGGAGTGTACGAGAGGGGACTAGCGGGAATCGTGAGCAGTTCTTC. The rearrangement uses TRBV30 and TRBJ2-1, with 13 bases identical to TRBD2. This CDR3 is 17 amino acids long. V trimming: 0 bases; J trimming: 9 bases; junction bases outside the gene matches: 11. Germline values: CDR1 GTSNPN, CDR2 SVGIG (reference sequence).

This chain connects TRBV19 to TRBJ1-5, with D uncertain. In germline, CDR1 is LNHDA, CDR2 SQIVND (reference sequence). The CDR3 loop spans 15 amino acids. V lost 8 bases and J 5 bases, leaving 19 bases between the germline ends. The CDR3 DNA reads TGTGCCAGTTACAATACAGTTTCTGGGGATCAGCCCCAGCATTTT. Translating gives CASYNTVSGDQPQHF.

The gene calls are TRBV28 and TRBJ1-1; 7 positions match TRBD1. The CDR3 runs to 18 residues. With 2 bases clipped from V and 2 bases from J, the junction kept 14 bases outside the gene matches. Looked up from germline, CDR1 is MDHEN and CDR2 is SYDVKM. The CDR3 protein is CASSLGEEDRLGNTEAFF. The CDR3 bases are TGTGCCAGCAGTTTAGGTGAGGAGGACAGGCTAGGAAACACTGAAGCTTTCTTT.

The gene calls are TRBV9 and TRBJ2-1; possible D gene TRBD2, 6 bases. The CDR3 contains 16 residues. V dropped 3 bases and J dropped 5 bases, with 18 bases sitting between them. The germline V gene encodes CDR1 SGDLS and CDR2 YYNGEE. This CDR3 reads CASSGDLVGLHNEQFF. As DNA, the CDR3 is TGTGCCAGCAGCGGGGACTTAGTCGGTTTGCACAATGAGCAGTTCTTC.

The chain joins TRBV28 to TRBJ2-5; TRBD2 is a possible D gene (6 bases). This CDR3 has 16 amino acids. CDR1 is MDHEN and CDR2 is SYDVKM in the germline V gene. V lost 4 bases, J lost 4 bases, and 19 bases lay in between. The CDR3 DNA reads as TGTGCCAGCAGTTCGACGGAGGGGAGTATCGGAGAGACCCAGTACTTC. Residues: CASSSTEGSIGETQYF.

The V call is TRBV7-9, the J call TRBJ1-2, with D unclear. The germline V gene has CDR1 SEHNR and CDR2 FQNEAQ (reference sequence). This CDR3 region has 12 residues. V was pared by 1 base and J by 2 bases, with 2 bases between. DNA of the CDR3: TGTGCCAGCAGCTTAGGCAACTATGGCTACACCTTC. Its translation is CASSLGNYGYTF.

This chain uses TRBV4-1 with TRBJ2-7, with D perhaps TRBD2 (6 bases). CDR1 and CDR2 (germline): MGHRA, YSYEKL. Trimming shortened V by 8 bases and J by 4 bases, and 18 bases separated the two germline ends. The CDR3 sequence is 14 residues long. CDR3 amino acids: CASSGVKVPYEQYF. As DNA, the CDR3 is TGCGCCAGCTCGGGGGTTAAGGTCCCATACGAGCAGTACTTC.

This chain uses TRBV19 with TRBJ2-7, with D unresolved. CDR1 and CDR2 (germline): LNHDA, SQIVND (reference sequence). The CDR3 covers 12 residues. Trimming took off 6 bases at V and 3 bases at J, with 9 bases between the two ends. The CDR3 region is CASSSRGYEQYF. The CDR3 bases are TGTGCCAGTAGCAGTCGAGGCTACGAGCAGTACTTC. The variable domain in full, with the rest retrieved from reference TRBV19 and TRBJ2-7, is DGGITQSPKYLFRKEGQNVTLSCEQNLNHDAMYWYRQDPGQGLRLIYYSQIVNDFQKGDIAEGYSVSREKKESFPLTVTSAQKNPTAFYLCASSSRGYEQYFGPGTRLTVT.

The chain links TRBV10-3 to TRBJ2-7; 7 positions match TRBD2. From germline, CDR1 is ENHRY and CDR2 SYGVKD. The CDR3 contains 14 residues. Trimming cost V 10 bases and J 0 bases; bases outside gene matches: 9. CDR3 loop: CATHGGGFSYEQYF. DNA for the CDR3: TGTGCCACCCATGGGGGGGGTTTCTCCTACGAGCAGTACTTC.

The genes are TRBV10-3 and TRBJ1-1; no firm D call. CDR1 and CDR2 (germline): ENHRY, SYGVKD. Trimming took off 1 base at V and 1 base at J, with 10 bases between the two ends. The CDR3 is 15 residues long. The CDR3 region is CAISEYPRGNTEAFF. CDR3 DNA sequence: TGTGCCATCAGTGAGTATCCTCGCGGGAACACTGAAGCTTTCTTT.

V usage is TRBV20-1 and J usage is TRBJ2-5, with a weak D call TRBD2 (6 bases). Trimming removed 1 base at V and 7 bases at J, with 7 bases between. CDR1 DFQATT and CDR2 SNEGSKA come from the germline V gene (reference sequence). This CDR3 contains 11 residues. The CDR3 DNA is TGCAGTGCTAGAGTCGGGGGGACCCAGTACTTC. It specifies CSARVGGTQYF.

The chain links TRBV19 to TRBJ2-2; 8 nucleotides align to TRBD2. V shed 4 bases and J 3 bases; nucleotides not matched to a gene: 10. This CDR3 comprises 17 residues. The germline CDR1 and CDR2 sequences are LNHDA and SQIVND (reference sequence). In DNA form, the CDR3 reads TGTGCCAGTAGTAGGATCGGGAGGGCTAGTCACACCGGGGAGCTGTTTTTT. This sequence encodes CASSRIGRASHTGELFF.